This T cell receptor beta chain was documented in a study of T cell responses to AZD1222 COVID-19 vaccine. Findings of the study overall: Reports say nearly half of spike-specific TCRs go after unmutated variant regions. Two AZD1222 administrations were followed by greater Spike-specific TCR breadth and depth. After the peak T cell response, and only then, were repertoires sampled.

Trimming stripped 4 bases from V and 7 bases from J, with 20 bases between. The CDR3 is 16 residues long. Germline CDR1 and CDR2: MDHEN and SYDVKM. Details on this clone: Its antigen is as yet unknown.

Profiled with immunoSEQ multiplex PCR; TCRdb holds only in-frame clones, not every one. Of 110,000 or so clones in the sample, about 86% are singletons; the top ten hold 9% to 15%. The TCR comes from an adult in good health. J is TRBJ1-5 and V is TRBV28; tentative D call: TRBD1 (5 bases). Specimen: peripheral blood, collected on day 0 of AZD1222 vaccination. The CDR3, as DNA: TGTGCCAGCAGTTCTCCCGGGACTGGGCCCCGCCAGCCCCAGCATTTT. The encoded protein is CASSSPGTGPRQPQHF.